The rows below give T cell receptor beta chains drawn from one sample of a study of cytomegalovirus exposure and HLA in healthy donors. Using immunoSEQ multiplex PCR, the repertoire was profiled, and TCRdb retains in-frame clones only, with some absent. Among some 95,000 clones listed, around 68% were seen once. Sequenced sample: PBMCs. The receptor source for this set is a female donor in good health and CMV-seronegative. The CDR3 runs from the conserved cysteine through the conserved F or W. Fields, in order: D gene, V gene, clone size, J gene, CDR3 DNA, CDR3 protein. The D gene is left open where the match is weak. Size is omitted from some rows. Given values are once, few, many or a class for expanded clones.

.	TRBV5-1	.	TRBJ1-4	TGCGCCATCAGCTTGACGTCAATCACGACAGCCTCTAATGAAAAACTGTTTTTT	CAISLTSITTASNEKLFF
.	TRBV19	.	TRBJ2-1	TGTGCCAGTAGTGTTAACAATGAGCAGTTCTTC	CASSVNNEQFF
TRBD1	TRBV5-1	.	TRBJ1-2	TGCGCCAGCAGCATAATCCCGGGACAGGGGATCTACACCTTC	CASSIIPGQGIYTF
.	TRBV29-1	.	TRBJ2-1	TGCAGCGTTGATCTTCCTACGGTCAATGAGCAGTTCTTC	CSVDLPTVNEQFF
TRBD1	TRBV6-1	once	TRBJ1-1	TGTGCCAGCAGGGACAGGGGGGAGAGCACTGAAGCTTTCTTT	CASRDRGESTEAFF
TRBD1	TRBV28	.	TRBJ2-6	TGTGCCAGCAGTTTCGACAGGGCCCACAGTTGGACCAACGTCCTGACTTTC	CASSFDRAHSWTNVLTF
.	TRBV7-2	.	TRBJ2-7	TGTGCCAGCAGCTTATGGGTCAGGGTGAACGAGCAGTACTTC	CASSLWVRVNEQYF
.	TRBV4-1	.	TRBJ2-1	TGCGCCAGCAGCCAATATTTGGCAGGCAATGAGCAGTTCTTC	CASSQYLAGNEQFF
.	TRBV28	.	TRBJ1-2	TGTGCCAGCAGTTTATCAGGGTACCTTAGCGGCTACACCTTC	CASSLSGYLSGYTF
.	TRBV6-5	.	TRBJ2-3	TGTGCCAGCAAACCGGGACATCTCACAGATACGCAGTATTTT	CASKPGHLTDTQYF
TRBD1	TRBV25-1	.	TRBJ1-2	TGTGCCAGCAGTCACAAATGGACAGGGGAGTATGGCTACACCTTC	CASSHKWTGEYGYTF
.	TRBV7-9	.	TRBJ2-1	TGTGCCAGCAGCTTTCCAGCGCCCTACAATGAGCAGTTCTTC	CASSFPAPYNEQFF
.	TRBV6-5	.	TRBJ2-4	TGTGCCAGCAGTTCGAATACCTGGAGCCTACAAAACATTCAGTACTTC	CASSSNTWSLQNIQYF
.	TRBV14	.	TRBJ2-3	TGTGCCAGCAGTCAGAGAGGCGTAGATACGCAGTATTTT	CASSQRGVDTQYF
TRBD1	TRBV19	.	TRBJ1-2	TGTGCCAGTCAGACCGGGACAGTCCTTGGCTACACCTTC	CASQTGTVLGYTF
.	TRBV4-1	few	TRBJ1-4	TGCGCCAGCAGCCAACAACAGGGAAGGGATGAAAAACTGTTTTTT	CASSQQQGRDEKLFF
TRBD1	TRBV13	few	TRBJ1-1	TGTGCCAGCAGCTCGGGACAGGGGATAACTGAAGCTTTCTTT	CASSSGQGITEAFF
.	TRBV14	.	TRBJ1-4	TGTGCCAGCAGCCCCAATCGAGGGAGGAGACTGTTTTTT	CASSPNRGRRLFF
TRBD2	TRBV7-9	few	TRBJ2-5	TGTTCCAGCAGCGACCTTACTAGCGACCAAGAGACCCAGTACTTC	CSSSDLTSDQETQYF
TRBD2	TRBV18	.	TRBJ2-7	TGTGCCAGCTCTGCGGGACTAGCGAACGAGCAGTACTTC	CASSAGLANEQYF
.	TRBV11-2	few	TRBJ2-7	TGTGCCAGCAGCCCGCTATTAACGGCTAGCTCCTACGAGCAGTACTTC	CASSPLLTASSYEQYF
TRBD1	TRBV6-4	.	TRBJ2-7	TGTGCCAGCAGGACGGCGGGACAGGATTCCCACGAGCAGTACTTC	CASRTAGQDSHEQYF
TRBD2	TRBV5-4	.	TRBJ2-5	TGTGCCAGCAGCTACCGACTAGCCCTACAAGAGACCCAGTACTTC	CASSYRLALQETQYF
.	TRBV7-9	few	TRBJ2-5	TGTGCCAGCAGCCCCCCCCTTAGAGTGGGGGGAGAGACCCAGTACTTC	CASSPPLRVGGETQYF
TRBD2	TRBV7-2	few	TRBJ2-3	TGTGCCAGCAGCCGTCGGACTAGCGGGAGTTCTACAGATACGCAGTATTTT	CASSRRTSGSSTDTQYF
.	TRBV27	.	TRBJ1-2	TGTGCCAGCAGTTTAGGGCCAGGGGATGGCTACACCTTC	CASSLGPGDGYTF
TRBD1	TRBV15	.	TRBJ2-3	TGTGCCACCAGCAGAGCCGGGACAGGGGGCTCAGATACGCAGTATTTT	CATSRAGTGGSDTQYF
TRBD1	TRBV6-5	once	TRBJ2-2	TGTGCCAGCAGTTACGGGACAGAGAACACCGGGGAGCTGTTTTTT	CASSYGTENTGELFF
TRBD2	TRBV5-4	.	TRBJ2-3	TGTGCCAGCAGCTCCGGACTAGCGGGGGGGCAAAATACGCAGTATTTT	CASSSGLAGGQNTQYF
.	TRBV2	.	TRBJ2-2	TGTGCCAGCAAACCAGGGACATCCGGGGAGCTGTTTTTT	CASKPGTSGELFF
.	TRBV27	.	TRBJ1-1	TGTGCCAGCAGTTTCCGAACCCCCCAGACAGGAGTTGAAGCTTTCTTT	CASSFRTPQTGVEAFF
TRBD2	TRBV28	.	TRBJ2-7	TGTGCCAGCAGTTTGGGGTGGGGCGGGAGGAGCTCCTACGAGCAGTACTTC	CASSLGWGGRSSYEQYF
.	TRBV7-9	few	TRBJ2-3	TGTGCCAGCAGCCACACAGATACGCAGTATTTT	CASSHTDTQYF
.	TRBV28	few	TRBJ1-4	TGTGCCAGCAGTTCAGTTAATGAAAAACTGTTTTTT	CASSSVNEKLFF
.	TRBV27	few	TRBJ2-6	TGTGCCAGCAGTTTACGCCTTCGAGGCTCTGGGGCCAACGTCCTGACTTTC	CASSLRLRGSGANVLTF
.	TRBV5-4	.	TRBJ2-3	TGTGCCAGTGGGCCCATTGAGGGTCACGCTAGCACAGATACGCAGTATTTT	CASGPIEGHASTDTQYF
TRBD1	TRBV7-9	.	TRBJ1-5	TGTGCCAGCAGCTTAACAGGACAGGGAGATCAGCCCCAGCATTTT	CASSLTGQGDQPQHF
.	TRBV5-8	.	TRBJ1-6	TGTGCCAGCAGCAGGGGGTTCTCCCTCCACTTT	CASSRGFSLHF
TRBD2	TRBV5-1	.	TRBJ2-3	TGCGCCAGCAGCGCGGGGGGGCCTACAGATACGCAGTATTTT	CASSAGGPTDTQYF
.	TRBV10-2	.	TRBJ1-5	TGCGCCAGCTGGTCAGGGGGCAATCAGCCCCAGCATTTT	CASWSGGNQPQHF
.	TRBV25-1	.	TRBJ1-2	TGTGCCACCGGAGGTTATGGCTACACCTTC	CATGGYGYTF
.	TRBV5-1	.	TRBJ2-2	TGCGCCAGCAGCTTTGCGACAGACGCCGGGGAGCTGTTTTTT	CASSFATDAGELFF
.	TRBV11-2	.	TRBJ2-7	TGTGCCAGCAGCCGAAACCTAGACCCCAGGGGCGCCTACGAGCAGTACTTC	CASSRNLDPRGAYEQYF
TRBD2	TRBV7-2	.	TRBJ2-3	TGTGCCAGCAGCCGGACTAGTGTGGCAACAGATACGCAGTATTTT	CASSRTSVATDTQYF
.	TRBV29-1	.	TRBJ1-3	TGCAGCGTGGATACAGGCCTTACCTCTGGAAACACCATATATTTT	CSVDTGLTSGNTIYF